The T cell receptor (beta chain) described here comes from a study of cytomegalovirus exposure and HLA in healthy donors. V shed 4 bases and J 8 bases; nucleotides not matched to a gene: 12. Germline assignment: CDR1 SGHTA and CDR2 FQGNSA. The CDR3 consists of 16 residues. Only in-frame clones appear in the TCRdb table, and some are missing; sequencing was by immunoSEQ multiplex PCR. The sample holds some 170,000 clones, approximately 89% seen once. Input material: PBMCs. The origin of this receptor is a woman between 18 and 30 years old in good health and CMV-seropositive. The chain is built from TRBV7-2 and TRBJ1-3, with 9 bases matching TRBD1. CDR3: CASSSYTTGGVDTIYF. The CDR3 DNA sequence: TGTGCCAGCAGCTCCTACACAACAGGGGGCGTTGACACCATATATTTT.